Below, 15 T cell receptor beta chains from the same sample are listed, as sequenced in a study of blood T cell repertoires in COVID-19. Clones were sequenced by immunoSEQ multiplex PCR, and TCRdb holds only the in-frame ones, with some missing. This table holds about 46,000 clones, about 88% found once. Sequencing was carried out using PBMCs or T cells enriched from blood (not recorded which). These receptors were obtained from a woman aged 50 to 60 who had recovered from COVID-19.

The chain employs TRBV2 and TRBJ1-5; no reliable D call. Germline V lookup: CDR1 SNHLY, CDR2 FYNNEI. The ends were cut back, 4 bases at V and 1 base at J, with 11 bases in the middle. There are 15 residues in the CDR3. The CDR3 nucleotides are TGTGCCAGCAGTGCGGCGGAGCGAAGCAATCAGCCCCAGCATTTT. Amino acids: CASSAAERSNQPQHF.

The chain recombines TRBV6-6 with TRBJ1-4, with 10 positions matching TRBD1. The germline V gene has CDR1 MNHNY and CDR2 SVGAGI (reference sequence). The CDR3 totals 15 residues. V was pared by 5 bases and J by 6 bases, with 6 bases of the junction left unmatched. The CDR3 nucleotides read TGTGCCAGCAGTGACCGGGACAGGGGATATGAAAAACTGTTTTTT. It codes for CASSDRDRGYEKLFF.

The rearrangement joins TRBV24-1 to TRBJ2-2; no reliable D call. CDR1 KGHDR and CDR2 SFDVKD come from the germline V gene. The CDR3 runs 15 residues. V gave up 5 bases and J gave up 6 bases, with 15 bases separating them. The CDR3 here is CATSASGPLPGELFF. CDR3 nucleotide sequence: TGTGCCACCAGTGCCTCAGGCCCGCTTCCCGGGGAGCTGTTTTTT.

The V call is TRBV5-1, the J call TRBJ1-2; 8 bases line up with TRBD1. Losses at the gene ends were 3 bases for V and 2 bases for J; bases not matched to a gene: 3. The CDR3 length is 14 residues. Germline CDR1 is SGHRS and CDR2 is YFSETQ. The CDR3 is CASSSGTGNYGYTF. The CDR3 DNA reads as TGCGCCAGCAGCTCCGGGACAGGAAACTATGGCTACACCTTC.

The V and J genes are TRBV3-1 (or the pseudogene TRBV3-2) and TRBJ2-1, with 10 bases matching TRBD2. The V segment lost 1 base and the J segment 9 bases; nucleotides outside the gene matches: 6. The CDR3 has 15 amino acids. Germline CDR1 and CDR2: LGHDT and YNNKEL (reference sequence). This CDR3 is CASSQGPSGSAEQFF. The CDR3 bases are TGTGCCAGCAGCCAAGGCCCTAGCGGGAGCGCTGAGCAGTTCTTC.

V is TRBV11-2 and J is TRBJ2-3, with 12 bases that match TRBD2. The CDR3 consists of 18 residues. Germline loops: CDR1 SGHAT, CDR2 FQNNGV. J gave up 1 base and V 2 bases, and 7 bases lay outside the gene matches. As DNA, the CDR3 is TGTGCCAGCAGCTTACGAACTAGCGGGGGGTTGGGCACAGATACGCAGTATTTT. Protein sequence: CASSLRTSGGLGTDTQYF.

CDR3: CASAETITDTQYF. The DNA of the CDR3 is TGTGCCAGTGCCGAGACTATCACAGATACGCAGTATTTT. The gene calls are TRBV19 and TRBJ2-3; weak D call: TRBD2 (5 bases). Germline V gene data show CDR1 as LNHDA and CDR2 as SQIVND (reference sequence). Trimming took off 8 bases at V and 2 bases at J, with 11 bases between the two ends. The CDR3 contains 13 residues.

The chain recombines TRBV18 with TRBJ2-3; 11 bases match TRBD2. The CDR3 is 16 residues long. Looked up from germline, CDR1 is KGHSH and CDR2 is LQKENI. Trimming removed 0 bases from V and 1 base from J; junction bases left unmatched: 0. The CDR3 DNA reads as TGTGCCAGCTCACCACCGGGACTAGCGGGCACAGATACGCAGTATTTT. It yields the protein CASSPPGLAGTDTQYF.

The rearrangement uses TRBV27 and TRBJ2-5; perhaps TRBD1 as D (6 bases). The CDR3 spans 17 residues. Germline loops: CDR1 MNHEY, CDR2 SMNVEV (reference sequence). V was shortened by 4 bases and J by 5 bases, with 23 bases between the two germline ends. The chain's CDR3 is CASSSGVPARGGETQYF. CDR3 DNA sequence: TGTGCCAGCAGTTCAGGGGTTCCGGCGAGGGGTGGGGAGACCCAGTACTTC.

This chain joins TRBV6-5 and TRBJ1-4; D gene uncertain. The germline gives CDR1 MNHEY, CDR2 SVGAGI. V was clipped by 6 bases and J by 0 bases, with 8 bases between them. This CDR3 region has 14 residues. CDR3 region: CASRQIPTNEKLFF. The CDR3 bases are TGTGCCAGCAGACAGATCCCAACTAATGAAAAACTGTTTTTT.

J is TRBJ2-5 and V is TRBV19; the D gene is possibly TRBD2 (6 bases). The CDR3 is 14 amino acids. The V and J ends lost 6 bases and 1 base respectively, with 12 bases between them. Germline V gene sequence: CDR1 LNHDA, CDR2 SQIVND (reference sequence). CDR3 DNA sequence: TGTGCCAGTAGCATCCTGGGACTCCAAGAGACCCAGTACTTC. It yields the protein CASSILGLQETQYF.

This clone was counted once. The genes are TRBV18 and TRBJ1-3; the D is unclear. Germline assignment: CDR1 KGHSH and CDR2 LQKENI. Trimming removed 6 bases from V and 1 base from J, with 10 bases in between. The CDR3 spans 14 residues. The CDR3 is CASSHGQSGNTIYF. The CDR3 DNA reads TGTGCCAGCTCCCATGGGCAATCTGGAAACACCATATATTTT.

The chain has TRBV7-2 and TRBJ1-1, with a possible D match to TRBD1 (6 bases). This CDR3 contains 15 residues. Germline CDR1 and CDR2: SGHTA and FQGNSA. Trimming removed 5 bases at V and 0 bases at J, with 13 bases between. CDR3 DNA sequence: TGTGCCAGCAGCCCCTGGACAGTCATGAACACTGAAGCTTTCTTT. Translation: CASSPWTVMNTEAFF. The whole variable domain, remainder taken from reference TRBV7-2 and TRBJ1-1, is GAGVSQSPSNKVTEKGKDVELRCDPISGHTALYWYRQSLGQGLEFLIYFQGNSAPDKSGLPSDRFSAERTGGSVSTLTIQRTQQEDSAVYLCASSPWTVMNTEAFFGQGTRLTVV.

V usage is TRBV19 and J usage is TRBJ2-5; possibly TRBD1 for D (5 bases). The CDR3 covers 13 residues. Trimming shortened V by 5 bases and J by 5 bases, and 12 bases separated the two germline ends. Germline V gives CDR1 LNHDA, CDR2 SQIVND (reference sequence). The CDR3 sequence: CASSVGRAETQYF. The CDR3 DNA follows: TGTGCCAGTAGTGTCGGCAGGGCCGAGACCCAGTACTTC. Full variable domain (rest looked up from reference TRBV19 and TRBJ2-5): DGGITQSPKYLFRKEGQNVTLSCEQNLNHDAMYWYRQDPGQGLRLIYYSQIVNDFQKGDIAEGYSVSREKKESFPLTVTSAQKNPTAFYLCASSVGRAETQYFGPGTRLLVL.

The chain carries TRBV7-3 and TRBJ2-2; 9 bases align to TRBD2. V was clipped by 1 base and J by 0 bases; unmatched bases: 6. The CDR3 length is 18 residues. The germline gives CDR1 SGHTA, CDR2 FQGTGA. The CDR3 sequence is CASSLRRASGTNTGELFF. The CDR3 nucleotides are TGTGCCAGCAGCTTAAGGAGGGCTAGCGGGACGAACACCGGGGAGCTGTTTTTT.